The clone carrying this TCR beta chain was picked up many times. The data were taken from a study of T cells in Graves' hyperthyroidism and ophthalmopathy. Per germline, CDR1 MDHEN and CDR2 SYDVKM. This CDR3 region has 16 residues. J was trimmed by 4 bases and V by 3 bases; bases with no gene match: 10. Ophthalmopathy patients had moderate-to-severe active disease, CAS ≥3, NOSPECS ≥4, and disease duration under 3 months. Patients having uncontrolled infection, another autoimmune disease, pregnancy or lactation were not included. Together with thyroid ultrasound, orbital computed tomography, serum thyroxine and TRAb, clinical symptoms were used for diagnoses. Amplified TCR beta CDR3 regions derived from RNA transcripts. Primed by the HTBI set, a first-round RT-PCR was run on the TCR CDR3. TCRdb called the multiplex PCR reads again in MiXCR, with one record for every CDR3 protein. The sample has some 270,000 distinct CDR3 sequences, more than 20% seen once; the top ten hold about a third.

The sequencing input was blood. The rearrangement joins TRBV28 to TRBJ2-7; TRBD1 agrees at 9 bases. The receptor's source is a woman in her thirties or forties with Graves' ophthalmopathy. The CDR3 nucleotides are TGTGCCAGCAGTTTCTCCCGGGACAGGGTGGGGTACGAGCAGTACTTC. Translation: CASSFSRDRVGYEQYF.